The 21 T cell receptor beta chains in this list originate from one sample, sequenced in a study of response to subunit inactivated influenza vaccine. TCRdb used MiXCR to reprocess the RT-PCR reads, holding one entry per CDR3 protein. The repertoire consists of roughly 700,000 distinct CDR3 sequences, with roughly 14% occurring once and the leading ten covering approximately 7%. The material was PBMCs from blood, obtained roughly 2 weeks before vaccination. The receptors shown here come from a man aged 50 or older who received an inactivated influenza vaccine.

This clonotype was seen ten or more times. V gene TRBV5-1 combines with J gene TRBJ2-2; D perhaps matches TRBD2 (5 bases). Germline assignment: CDR1 SGHRS and CDR2 YFSETQ. This CDR3 is 14 amino acids long. V was clipped by 1 base and J by 6 bases, with 10 bases between them. CDR3 nucleotide sequence: TGCGCCAGCAGCTTGAAAGCGGTTTCCGGGGAGCTGTTTTTT. Its translation is CASSLKAVSGELFF.

The rearrangement joins TRBV7-2 to TRBJ2-4; 7 bases are shared with TRBD2. This CDR3 is built from 16 residues. Trimming at V came to 6 bases and at J to 0 bases, leaving 8 bases not matched to a gene. Per germline, CDR1 SGHTA and CDR2 FQGNSA. CDR3 nucleotides: TGTGCCAGCAGTTCCTCTAGCGGCTTAGCCAAAAACATTCAGTACTTC. The encoded protein is CASSSSSGLAKNIQYF.

The rearrangement links TRBV10-3 to TRBJ2-5; maybe TRBD2 (5 bases). The V end lost 2 bases, the J end lost 6 bases, and 13 bases lay between the germline ends. The CDR3 covers 14 residues. The germline gives CDR1 ENHRY, CDR2 SYGVKD. CDR3 loop: CAISEIKYGKTQYF. As DNA, the CDR3 is TGTGCCATCAGTGAGATTAAGTACGGGAAGACCCAGTACTTC.

The rearrangement links TRBV20-1 to TRBJ2-7; a weak D match, TRBD2 (7 bases). Germline values: CDR1 DFQATT, CDR2 SNEGSKA (reference sequence). The CDR3 loop spans 15 amino acids. Trimming removed 6 bases from V and 1 base from J, with 19 bases in between. The DNA for the CDR3 is TGCAGTGCCGGACGCGGGGGCGCGGCGTCCTACGAGCAGTACTTC. Amino acids: CSAGRGGAASYEQYF.

This clonotype was detected ten times or more. V gene TRBV4-1 combines with J gene TRBJ2-7, with TRBD2 matching 7 bases. Trimming removed 0 bases from V and 6 bases from J; junction bases left unmatched: 11. CDR1 and CDR2 from the germline V gene are MGHRA and YSYEKL. The CDR3 sequence is 16 residues long. The CDR3 bases are TGCGCCAGCAGCCAAGATGTAGCGTGGCGGGGGAGCGAGCAGTACTTC. The encoded protein is CASSQDVAWRGSEQYF.

To note about this clonotype: Possible read error: a much larger clone is one base away. The chain combines TRBV5-1 with TRBJ2-2, with TRBD2 as a possible D gene (6 bases). V lost 0 bases and J lost 10, with 16 bases in between. Per germline, CDR1 SGHRS and CDR2 YFSETQ. This CDR3 is 15 amino acids long. The CDR3 DNA follows: TGCGCCAGCAGCTTGGAAGTCGCGGGGATCGTGGAGCTGTTTTTT. The encoded protein is CASSLEVAGIVELFF. Supplemented by reference TRBV5-1 and TRBJ2-2, the full variable domain reads KAGVTQTPRYLIKTRGQQVTLSCSPISGHRSVSWYQQTPGQGLQFLFEYFSETQRNKGNFPGRFSGRQFSNSRSEMNVSTLELGDSALYLCASSLEVAGIVELFFGEGSRLTVL.

The table lists this clonotype with a few counts. V is TRBV15 and J is TRBJ1-1; no clear D gene. CDR1 and CDR2 (germline): LNHNV, YYDKDF (reference sequence). This CDR3 is built from 13 residues. Between the trimmed V and J ends, which lost 0 bases and 3 bases, there was a span of 5 bases. CDR3 loop: CATSRDGYTEAFF. CDR3 DNA sequence: TGTGCCACCAGCAGAGACGGATACACTGAAGCTTTCTTT.

This clonotype was detected a few times. CDR3 DNA sequence: TGTGCCAGCAGAGGACAGGGGGTCCCTGAAGCTTTCTTT. Translated: CASRGQGVPEAFF. The chain uses TRBV28 and TRBJ1-1; the match to TRBD1 covers 10 bases. Germline lookup yields CDR1 MDHEN and CDR2 SYDVKM. The V and J ends lost 6 bases and 6 bases, in that order; junction bases with no gene match: 4. CDR3 length equals 13 residues.

A few counts support this clonotype. The chain recombines TRBV2 with TRBJ2-7; TRBD2 aligns across 10 bases. The CDR3 is made up of 15 amino acids. Per the germline V gene, CDR1 is SNHLY and CDR2 is FYNNEI. V shed 3 bases and J 5 bases; nucleotides not matched to a gene: 7. CDR3 amino acids: CASSDPGTSVDEQYF. The CDR3 nucleotides are TGTGCCAGCAGTGATCCCGGGACTAGCGTCGACGAGCAGTACTTC.

This clonotype was counted ten times or more. The rearrangement links TRBV20-1 to TRBJ2-7; 13 nucleotides align to TRBD2. Germline trimming cut 2 bases from V and 7 bases from J; bases unmatched to any gene: 8. This CDR3 is built from 15 residues. CDR1 and CDR2 (germline): DFQATT, SNEGSKA (reference sequence). CDR3 loop: CSARRGTSGIGEQYF. The DNA of the CDR3 is TGCAGTGCTAGACGAGGGACTAGCGGGATTGGGGAGCAGTACTTC.

There are a few counts of this clonotype. The chain has TRBV2 and TRBJ2-5, with a possible D match to TRBD2 (5 bases). Trimming took 7 bases from V and 3 from J, leaving 15 bases between them. The CDR3 is made up of 14 amino acids. Germline values: CDR1 SNHLY, CDR2 FYNNEI. The CDR3 here is CASKEALGKETQYF. In nucleotides, the CDR3 is TGTGCCAGCAAGGAGGCTTTGGGCAAAGAGACCCAGTACTTC.

The rearrangement joins TRBV24-1 to TRBJ2-1, with a possible D match to TRBD2 (6 bases). The CDR3 contains 14 residues. CDR1 and CDR2 (germline): KGHDR, SFDVKD. V was pared by 9 bases and J by 8 bases, with 19 bases between. CDR3 nucleotides: TGTGCCACCGGTCACAAACTAGCTGTAGATGAGCAGTTCTTC. Amino acids: CATGHKLAVDEQFF.

This clonotype was found a few times. This sequence joins TRBV7-6 and TRBJ2-7, with a weak D call TRBD2 (7 bases). The CDR3 consists of 20 residues. The V gene lost 1 base and the J gene lost 2 bases, with 27 bases spanning the gap. The germline gives CDR1 SGHVS, CDR2 FNYEAQ. CDR3 residues: CASSLEIGGTRTLNAYEQYF. DNA for the CDR3: TGTGCCAGCAGCTTAGAGATCGGGGGGACAAGGACCCTTAACGCCTACGAGCAGTACTTC.

This clonotype was observed a few times. The V call is TRBV14, the J call TRBJ1-1, with no clear D. In germline, CDR1 is SGHDN, CDR2 FVKESK. CDR3 size: 16 residues. Trimming took off 2 bases at V and 3 bases at J, with 16 bases between the two ends. The CDR3 loop is CASSQSIWAIDTEAFF. The CDR3 coding sequence is TGTGCCAGCAGCCAAAGTATATGGGCAATAGACACTGAAGCTTTCTTT. Full variable domain (remainder filled in from reference TRBV14 and TRBJ1-1): EAGVTQFPSHSVIEKGQTVTLRCDPISGHDNLYWYRRVMGKEIKFLLHFVKESKQDESGMPNNRFLAERTGGTYSTLKVQPAELEDSGVYFCASSQSIWAIDTEAFFGQGTRLTVV.

The chain couples TRBV10-2 to TRBJ2-7; TRBD1 aligns across 7 bases. Germline loops: CDR1 WSHSY, CDR2 SAAADI. V lost 4 bases and J lost 3; bases outside the gene matches: 0. This CDR3 region has 12 residues. The CDR3 loop reads CASSGTGYEQYF. The CDR3 bases are TGCGCCAGCAGTGGGACAGGCTACGAGCAGTACTTC.

This clonotype was found a few times. V is TRBV3-1 and J is TRBJ2-7, with 9 bases identical to TRBD1. Germline V gene data show CDR1 as LGHDT and CDR2 as YNNKEL (reference sequence). Unmatched junction bases numbered 5, after V lost 4 bases and J lost 1 base. The CDR3 is 15 residues long. The CDR3 DNA reads TGTGCCAGCAGCCCAACGGACAGGGGATCCTACGAGCAGTACTTC. Amino acids: CASSPTDRGSYEQYF.

The V gene is TRBV24-1, the J gene TRBJ2-1; 9 bases fit TRBD1. Losses at the gene ends were 6 bases for V and 7 bases for J; bases not matched to a gene: 12. Germline CDR1 and CDR2: KGHDR and SFDVKD. The CDR3 is made up of 16 amino acids. This CDR3 reads CATSSPPGQGQNEQFF. In nucleotides, the CDR3 is TGTGCCACCAGTTCGCCCCCGGGACAGGGTCAAAATGAGCAGTTCTTC.

This clonotype was counted at least ten times. V usage is TRBV5-1 and J usage is TRBJ1-6, with 9 bases aligning to TRBD1. The ends lost 5 bases at V and 8 bases at J; junction bases unmatched: 5. This CDR3 region has 14 residues. Germline V gives CDR1 SGHRS, CDR2 YFSETQ. The CDR3 here is CASRPDRGYSPLHF. CDR3 sequence (DNA): TGCGCCAGCAGACCGGACAGGGGATATTCACCCCTCCACTTT.

The table lists this clonotype with a few counts. The J gene is TRBJ2-3, the V gene TRBV9; 13 bases align to TRBD2. The germline V gene encodes CDR1 SGDLS and CDR2 YYNGEE. The CDR3 sequence is 17 residues long. Trimming removed 3 bases from V and 4 bases from J; junction bases left unmatched: 8. The CDR3 DNA reads as TGTGCCAGCAGCGACGGACTAGCGGGAGCTTCTCCAGATACGCAGTATTTT. Encoded protein: CASSDGLAGASPDTQYF. The full variable domain, rest sourced from reference TRBV9 and TRBJ2-3, is DSGVTQTPKHLITATGQRVTLRCSPRSGDLSVYWYQQSLDQGLQFLIQYYNGEERAKGNILERFSAQQFPDLHSELNLSSLELGDSALYFCASSDGLAGASPDTQYFGPGTRLTVL.

The V call is TRBV5-1, the J call TRBJ2-1; D is possibly TRBD1 or TRBD2 (5 bases each). The germline CDR1 and CDR2 sequences are SGHRS and YFSETQ. The V end was cut by 3 bases, the J end by 0 bases, with 13 bases between. The CDR3 runs 16 residues. DNA of the CDR3: TGCGCCAGCAGCTCCGGGACCGCCAGCTCCTACAATGAGCAGTTCTTC. Translation: CASSSGTASSYNEQFF.

The genes are TRBV5-1 and TRBJ1-1; D is uncertain. Trimming took 3 bases from V and 3 from J, leaving 9 bases between them. The CDR3 contains 13 residues. CDR1 and CDR2 from the germline V gene are SGHRS and YFSETQ. As DNA, the CDR3 is TGCGCCAGCAGCTCCAACATAGACACTGAAGCTTTCTTT. This codes for CASSSNIDTEAFF.